One sample yielded the 24 T cell receptor beta chains listed below, sequenced in a study of cytomegalovirus exposure and HLA in healthy donors. A multiplex PCR was run with 60 Vbeta primers and 13 Jbeta primers. The protocol was immunoSEQ multiplex PCR, while the TCRdb copy is restricted to in-frame clones and leaves out a portion. The sample comprises some 110,000 clones, more than 65% of which are singletons, and 0.87% rests with the top ten. Specimen: PBMCs. These receptors were collected from a woman in her thirties in good health and CMV-seronegative.

The chain carries TRBV2 and TRBJ2-5, with 7 bases that match TRBD1. Trimming took 4 bases from V and 0 from J; bases not matched to a gene: 8. Germline CDR1 reads SNHLY; CDR2 reads FYNNEI. CDR3 length equals 16 residues. DNA for the CDR3: TGTGCCAGCAGTGGTCCGGGACAGAGGTACCAAGAGACCCAGTACTTC. Encoded protein: CASSGPGQRYQETQYF.

V is TRBV4-3 and J is TRBJ2-1, with TRBD2 matching over 8 bases. Germline loops: CDR1 LGHNA, CDR2 YSLEER. The J segment lost 4 bases and the V segment lost 1 base, leaving 3 bases of the junction unmatched. The CDR3 runs to 15 residues. This CDR3 is CASSQGTSSYNEQFF. The CDR3 region has the DNA TGCGCCAGCAGCCAAGGGACTAGCTCGTACAATGAGCAGTTCTTC.

The chain recombines TRBV30 with TRBJ1-5, with unresolved D. Germline lookup yields CDR1 GTSNPN and CDR2 SVGIG (reference sequence). V was trimmed by 2 bases and J by 4 bases, leaving 9 bases between them. This CDR3 spans 13 amino acids. CDR3 nucleotide sequence: TGTGCCTGGAGTTCTGGCCCGAATCAGCCCCAGCATTTT. Protein product: CAWSSGPNQPQHF.

This clone has a single count. V usage is TRBV5-6 and J usage is TRBJ2-2, with no clear D. V lost 4 bases and J lost 5, with 15 bases in between. There are 15 residues in the CDR3. Germline CDR1 and CDR2: SGHDT and YYEEEE. The CDR3 coding sequence is TGTGCCAGCAGCCTGGGGTATCCCACTACCGGGGAGCTGTTTTTT. Its translation is CASSLGYPTTGELFF. Based on the CDR3 plus reference TRBV5-6 and TRBJ2-2, the full variable domain is DAGVTQSPTHLIKTRGQQVTLRCSPKSGHDTVSWYQQALGQGPQFIFQYYEEEERQRGNFPDRFSGHQFPNYSSELNVNALLLGDSALYLCASSLGYPTTGELFFGEGSRLTVL.

This chain joins TRBV5-4 and TRBJ2-5; 9 bases align to TRBD1. This CDR3 comprises 16 residues. Germline-derived CDR1 and CDR2 are SGHNT and YYREEE (reference sequence). J was trimmed by 3 bases and V by 4 bases; bases with no gene match: 10. The CDR3 DNA reads TGTGCCAGCAGCCAACTGGGACAGGGCCAAGAAGAGACCCAGTACTTC. Its translation: CASSQLGQGQEETQYF.

This clone occurred a few times. This chain joins TRBV19 and TRBJ2-7; tentatively, D is TRBD1 (6 bases). Germline assignment: CDR1 LNHDA and CDR2 SQIVND (reference sequence). V gave up 6 bases and J gave up 0 bases, with 9 bases separating them. The CDR3 totals 13 residues. CDR3 nucleotide sequence: TGTGCCAGTAGGGGGGCCCTCTCCTACGAGCAGTACTTC. Residues: CASRGALSYEQYF.

V and J are TRBV28 and TRBJ1-1, with D hard to call. Trimming removed 3 bases from V and 2 bases from J, with 10 bases in between. Germline values: CDR1 MDHEN, CDR2 SYDVKM. The CDR3 is made up of 14 amino acids. DNA of the CDR3: TGTGCCAGCAGTTTGGCGCGGATCAACACTGAAGCTTTCTTT. Protein: CASSLARINTEAFF.

The chain carries TRBV6-5 and TRBJ1-1; the D gene is possibly TRBD1 (6 bases). The V gene's germline CDR1 is MNHEY and CDR2 SVGAGI. V was trimmed by 10 bases and J by 4 bases, leaving 16 bases between them. The CDR3 is made up of 13 amino acids. Written as DNA, the CDR3 is TGTGCCACCTTATCAGGGGTGAGCACTGAAGCTTTCTTT. It translates to CATLSGVSTEAFF.

The CDR3 DNA reads TGTGCCAGCAGTTACCGGACAGGGGGGTACGAGCAGTACTTC. Encoded protein: CASSYRTGGYEQYF. The rearrangement links TRBV27 to TRBJ2-7, with TRBD1 identical over 10 bases. Germline-derived CDR1 and CDR2 are MNHEY and SMNVEV (reference sequence). V trimming: 4 bases; J trimming: 4 bases; junction bases outside the gene matches: 4. The CDR3 length is 14 residues.

This clone was counted a single time. The chain recombines TRBV2 with TRBJ2-7; D remains ambiguous. The CDR3 has 12 residues. The V end was cut by 5 bases, the J end by 4 bases, with 9 bases between. CDR1 and CDR2 from the germline V gene are SNHLY and FYNNEI. The CDR3: CASSKLRYEQYF. The CDR3 bases are TGTGCCAGCAGTAAACTGAGGTACGAGCAGTACTTC. The whole variable domain, filled in from reference TRBV2 and TRBJ2-7, reads EPEVTQTPSHQVTQMGQEVILRCVPISNHLYFYWYRQILGQKVEFLVSFYNNEISEKSEIFDDQFSVERPDGSNFTLKIRSTKLEDSAMYFCASSKLRYEQYFGPGTRLTVT.

The chain carries TRBV28 and TRBJ1-1; D not certain. V lost 5 bases and J lost 0, with 13 bases in between. There are 15 residues in the CDR3. Germline V gene sequence: CDR1 MDHEN, CDR2 SYDVKM. The CDR3 spells CASSTHGQMNTEAFF. The CDR3 bases are TGTGCCAGCAGTACCCATGGGCAAATGAACACTGAAGCTTTCTTT.

The V and J genes are TRBV5-1 and TRBJ2-2; D is undetermined. The CDR3 consists of 13 residues. In germline, CDR1 is SGHRS, CDR2 YFSETQ. With 3 bases removed from V and 4 bases from J, the gap between germline ends came to 7 bases. The CDR3 protein is CASSSSVTGELFF. The CDR3 bases are TGCGCCAGCAGCTCCAGCGTCACCGGGGAGCTGTTTTTT.

This clone has only one observation. V gene TRBV29-1 combines with J gene TRBJ1-2, with 7 bases matching TRBD1. The CDR3 consists of 11 residues. J was trimmed by 8 bases and V by 4 bases; bases with no gene match: 4. CDR1 and CDR2 from the germline V gene are SQVTM and ANQGSEA. CDR3 nucleotides: TGCAGCGTTGGGACAGGTCGCGGCTACACCTTC. Residues: CSVGTGRGYTF.

V usage is TRBV13 and J usage is TRBJ1-5; 10 bases align to TRBD1. Germline trimming cut 4 bases from V and 5 bases from J; bases unmatched to any gene: 5. The CDR3 consists of 15 residues. The V gene's germline CDR1 is PRHDT and CDR2 FYEKMQ (reference sequence). CDR3 bases: TGTGCCAGCAGCTCCTCCGGGACAGGGGATCAGCCCCAGCATTTT. Translating it yields CASSSSGTGDQPQHF. Supplemented by reference TRBV13 and TRBJ1-5, the full variable domain reads AAGVIQSPRHLIKEKRETATLKCYPIPRHDTVYWYQQGPGQDPQFLISFYEKMQSDKGSIPDRFSAQQFSDYHSELNMSSLELGDSALYFCASSSSGTGDQPQHFGDGTRLSIL.

This clone appeared a few times. This chain links TRBV19 with TRBJ1-1, with D perhaps TRBD1 (6 bases). Trimming shortened V by 6 bases and J by 1 base, and 15 bases separated the two germline ends. Germline V lookup: CDR1 LNHDA, CDR2 SQIVND (reference sequence). The CDR3 runs to 15 residues. The CDR3 protein is CASSLGGLENTEAFF. As DNA, the CDR3 is TGTGCCAGTAGCCTCGGGGGGCTAGAGAACACTGAAGCTTTCTTT.

This clone was seen more than once but under ten times. This rearrangement joins TRBV28 to TRBJ1-2, with 7 bases matching TRBD1. J was trimmed by 3 bases and V by 5 bases; bases with no gene match: 9. This CDR3 comprises 15 residues. Germline CDR1 MDHEN, CDR2 SYDVKM. The CDR3 is CASSHTKTGDYGYTF. CDR3 DNA sequence: TGTGCCAGCAGTCACACTAAAACAGGGGACTATGGCTACACCTTC.

The rearrangement uses TRBV19 and TRBJ1-2, with 8 bases lining up with TRBD1. The V gene end was trimmed by 6 bases and the J gene end by 3 bases; junction bases not matched to a gene: 9. CDR3 length: 15 residues. CDR1 is LNHDA and CDR2 is SQIVND in the germline V gene (reference sequence). The CDR3 sequence is CASSGGTGGDYGYTF. CDR3 nucleotides: TGTGCCAGTAGCGGCGGGACAGGCGGCGACTATGGCTACACCTTC. The full variable domain, its missing parts supplied by reference TRBV19 and TRBJ1-2, is DGGITQSPKYLFRKEGQNVTLSCEQNLNHDAMYWYRQDPGQGLRLIYYSQIVNDFQKGDIAEGYSVSREKKESFPLTVTSAQKNPTAFYLCASSGGTGGDYGYTFGSGTRLTVV.

The chain uses TRBV10-1 and TRBJ1-2; 7 positions agree with TRBD1. The CDR3 consists of 15 residues. Germline CDR1 reads WNHNN; CDR2 reads SYGVQD (reference sequence). The junction had 9 bases not matched to a gene; V was cut back by 0 bases and J by 8 bases. CDR3 amino acids: CASSESSGGEEGYTF. In nucleotides, the CDR3 is TGCGCCAGCAGTGAGTCGTCAGGGGGAGAAGAAGGCTACACCTTC.

Written as DNA, the CDR3 is TGTGCCAGCAGCATTGGACAGGGCGACTCCTACGAGCAGTACTTC. Translation: CASSIGQGDSYEQYF. The rearrangement joins TRBV5-4 to TRBJ2-7; 8 bases align to TRBD1. Trimming removed 4 bases from V and 0 bases from J; junction bases left unmatched: 6. CDR3 length equals 15 residues. From germline, CDR1 is SGHNT and CDR2 YYREEE (reference sequence).

The chain carries TRBV19 and TRBJ1-3, with D unresolved. Germline V lookup: CDR1 LNHDA, CDR2 SQIVND (reference sequence). The CDR3 runs to 12 residues. In nucleotides, the CDR3 is TGTGCTACCGGGAGCGTGAGAAACACCATATATTTT. Translating it yields CATGSVRNTIYF.

This chain uses TRBV14 with TRBJ1-1; TRBD1 aligns across 7 bases. The V gene's germline CDR1 is SGHDN and CDR2 FVKESK. J lost 11 bases, V lost 1 base, and 7 bases had no gene match. The length of the CDR3 is 13 residues. CDR3 in DNA: TGTGCCAGCAGCCAAGGACAGGGCGCAGGGGCTTTCTTT. Translated, it gives CASSQGQGAGAFF.

V is TRBV7-9 and J is TRBJ2-3; 12 nucleotides agree with TRBD2. J was trimmed by 0 bases and V by 5 bases; bases with no gene match: 3. The CDR3 is 16 amino acids. Per germline, CDR1 SEHNR and CDR2 FQNEAQ (reference sequence). CDR3: CASSPGTSGSTDTQYF. In DNA, the CDR3 is TGTGCCAGCAGCCCGGGGACTAGCGGGAGCACAGATACGCAGTATTTT.

The rearrangement uses TRBV5-1 and TRBJ2-1; 9 nucleotides align to TRBD2. Germline V gene lookup returns CDR1 SGHRS and CDR2 YFSETQ. The CDR3 runs to 15 residues. Trimming took 4 bases from V and 8 from J; bases not matched to a gene: 10. This CDR3 reads CASSQLAGVTHEQFF. The CDR3 coding sequence is TGCGCCAGCAGCCAATTAGCGGGAGTAACTCATGAGCAGTTCTTC.

Here the CDR3 DNA reads TGTGCCAGCACTGGCCCGTGGGGGGGTGAGACCCAGTACTTC. It translates to CASTGPWGGETQYF. The rearrangement links TRBV2 to TRBJ2-5; 7 bases line up with TRBD2. The V segment lost 7 bases and the J segment 5 bases; nucleotides outside the gene matches: 10. The CDR3 extends over 14 amino acids. Germline assignment: CDR1 SNHLY and CDR2 FYNNEI.